The subject of this entry is one TCR beta chain. The antigen is undetermined. Produced via immunoSEQ multiplex PCR; TCRdb's table is partial and in-frame only. The data contain 140,000 or so clones, 80% to 90% of them singletons. The trim removed 0 bases at V and 9 bases at J, leaving 6 bases unmatched. This CDR3 region has 16 residues. The germline CDR1 and CDR2 sequences are SGHRS and YFSETQ. This sample stems from a study of cytomegalovirus exposure and HLA in healthy donors. Study-level points and caveats: Per published reports, the classifier diagnosed cytomegalovirus status with high specificity and sensitivity.

Sequenced: PBMCs. The clonotype was recovered from a man aged 18 to 29 in good health and CMV-seropositive. The chain uses TRBV5-1 and TRBJ2-1; 13 nucleotides line up with TRBD2. For the CDR3, the DNA is TGCGCCAGCAGCTTGGAACTAGCGGGGGGGCAAAGTGAGCAGTTCTTC. This encodes CASSLELAGGQSEQFF.